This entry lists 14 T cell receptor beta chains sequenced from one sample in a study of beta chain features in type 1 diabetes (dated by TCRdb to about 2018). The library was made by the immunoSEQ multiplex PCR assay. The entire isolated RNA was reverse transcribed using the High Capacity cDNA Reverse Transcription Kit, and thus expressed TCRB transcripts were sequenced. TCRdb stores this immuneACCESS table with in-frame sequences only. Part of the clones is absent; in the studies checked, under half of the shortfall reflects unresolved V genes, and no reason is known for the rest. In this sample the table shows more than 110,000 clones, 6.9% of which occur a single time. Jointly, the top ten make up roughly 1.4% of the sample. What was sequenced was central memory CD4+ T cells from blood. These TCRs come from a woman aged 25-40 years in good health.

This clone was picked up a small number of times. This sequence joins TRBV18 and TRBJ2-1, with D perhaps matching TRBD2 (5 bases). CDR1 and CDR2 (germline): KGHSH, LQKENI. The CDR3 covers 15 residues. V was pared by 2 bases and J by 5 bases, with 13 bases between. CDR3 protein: CASSPWASIDNEQFF. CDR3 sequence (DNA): TGTGCCAGCTCACCATGGGCTAGCATAGACAATGAGCAGTTCTTC.

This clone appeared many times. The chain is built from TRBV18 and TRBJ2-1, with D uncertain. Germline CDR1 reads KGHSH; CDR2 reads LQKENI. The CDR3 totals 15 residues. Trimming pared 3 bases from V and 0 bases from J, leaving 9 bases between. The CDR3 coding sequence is TGTGCCAGCTCACCCGGAGTAGACTCCTACAATGAGCAGTTCTTC. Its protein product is CASSPGVDSYNEQFF.

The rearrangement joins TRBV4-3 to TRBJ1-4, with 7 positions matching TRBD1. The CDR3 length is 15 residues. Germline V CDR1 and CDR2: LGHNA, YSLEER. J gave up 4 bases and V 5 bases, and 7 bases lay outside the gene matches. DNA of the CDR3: TGCGCCAGCAGCGACTACAGGGGTGGTAATGAAAAACTGTTTTTT. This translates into CASSDYRGGNEKLFF.

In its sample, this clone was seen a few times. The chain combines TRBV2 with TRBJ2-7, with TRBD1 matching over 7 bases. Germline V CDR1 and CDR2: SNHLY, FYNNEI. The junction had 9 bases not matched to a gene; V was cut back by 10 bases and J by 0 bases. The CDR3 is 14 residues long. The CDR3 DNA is TGTGCCATCCAGGGACAGATAAACTCCTACGAGCAGTACTTC. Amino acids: CAIQGQINSYEQYF.

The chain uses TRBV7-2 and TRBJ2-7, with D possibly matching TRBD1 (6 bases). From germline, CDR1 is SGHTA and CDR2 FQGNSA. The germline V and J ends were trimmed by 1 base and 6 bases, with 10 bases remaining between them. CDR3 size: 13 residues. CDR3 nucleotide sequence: TGTGCCAGCAGCTTAGACAGGGTAACCGAGCAGTACTTC. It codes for CASSLDRVTEQYF.

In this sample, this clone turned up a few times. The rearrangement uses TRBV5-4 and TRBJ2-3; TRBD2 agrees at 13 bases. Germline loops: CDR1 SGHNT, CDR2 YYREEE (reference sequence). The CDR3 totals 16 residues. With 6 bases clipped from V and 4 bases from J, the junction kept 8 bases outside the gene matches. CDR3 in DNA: TGTGCCAGCACCTGGACTAGCGGGAGTACAGCAGATACGCAGTATTTT. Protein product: CASTWTSGSTADTQYF.

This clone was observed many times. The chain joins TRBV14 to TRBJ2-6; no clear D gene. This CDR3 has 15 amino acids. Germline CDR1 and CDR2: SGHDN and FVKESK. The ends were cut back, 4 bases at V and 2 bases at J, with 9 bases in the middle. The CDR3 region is CASSRWATGANVLTF. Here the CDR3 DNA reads TGTGCCAGCAGCCGATGGGCTACTGGGGCCAACGTCCTGACTTTC.

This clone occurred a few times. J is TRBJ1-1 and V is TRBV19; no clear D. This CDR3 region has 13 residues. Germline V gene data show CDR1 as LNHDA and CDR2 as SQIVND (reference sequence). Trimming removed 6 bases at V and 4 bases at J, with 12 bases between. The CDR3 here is CASRDGVRTEAFF. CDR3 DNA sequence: TGTGCCAGTAGGGACGGGGTACGCACTGAAGCTTTCTTT. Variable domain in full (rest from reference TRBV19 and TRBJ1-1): DGGITQSPKYLFRKEGQNVTLSCEQNLNHDAMYWYRQDPGQGLRLIYYSQIVNDFQKGDIAEGYSVSREKKESFPLTVTSAQKNPTAFYLCASRDGVRTEAFFGQGTRLTVV.

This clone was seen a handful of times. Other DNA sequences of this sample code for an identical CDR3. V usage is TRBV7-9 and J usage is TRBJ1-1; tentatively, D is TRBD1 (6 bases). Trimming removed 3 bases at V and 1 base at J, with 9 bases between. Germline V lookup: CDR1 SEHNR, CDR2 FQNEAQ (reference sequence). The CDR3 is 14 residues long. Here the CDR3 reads CASSLQTGNTEAFF. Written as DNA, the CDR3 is TGTGCCAGCAGCTTGCAGACAGGGAACACTGAAGCTTTCTTT.

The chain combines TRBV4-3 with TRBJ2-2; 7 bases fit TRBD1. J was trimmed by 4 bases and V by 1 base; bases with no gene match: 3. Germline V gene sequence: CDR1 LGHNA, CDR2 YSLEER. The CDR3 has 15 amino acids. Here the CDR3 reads CASSQGQGPTGELFF. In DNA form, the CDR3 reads TGCGCCAGCAGCCAAGGACAGGGCCCCACCGGGGAGCTGTTTTTT.

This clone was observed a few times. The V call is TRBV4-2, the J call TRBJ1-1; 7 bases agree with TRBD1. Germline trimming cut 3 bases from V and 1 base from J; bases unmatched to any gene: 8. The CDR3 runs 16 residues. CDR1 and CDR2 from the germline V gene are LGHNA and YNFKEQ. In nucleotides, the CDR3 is TGTGCCAGCAGCCATAACTCAGGGGGTTCGAACACTGAAGCTTTCTTT. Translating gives CASSHNSGGSNTEAFF.

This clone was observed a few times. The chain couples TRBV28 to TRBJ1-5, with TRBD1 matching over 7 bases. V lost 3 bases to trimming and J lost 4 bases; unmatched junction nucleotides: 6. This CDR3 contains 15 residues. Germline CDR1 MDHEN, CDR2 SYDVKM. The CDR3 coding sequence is TGTGCCAGCAGTTTTCTGCAGGGGGAGAATCAGCCCCAGCATTTT. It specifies CASSFLQGENQPQHF.

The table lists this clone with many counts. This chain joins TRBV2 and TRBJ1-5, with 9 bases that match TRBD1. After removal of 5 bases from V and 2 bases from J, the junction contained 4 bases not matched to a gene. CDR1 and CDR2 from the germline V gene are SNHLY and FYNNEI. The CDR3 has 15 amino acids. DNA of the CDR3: TGTGCCAGCAGTCTACAGGGGGCGGGCAATCAGCCCCAGCATTTT. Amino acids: CASSLQGAGNQPQHF.

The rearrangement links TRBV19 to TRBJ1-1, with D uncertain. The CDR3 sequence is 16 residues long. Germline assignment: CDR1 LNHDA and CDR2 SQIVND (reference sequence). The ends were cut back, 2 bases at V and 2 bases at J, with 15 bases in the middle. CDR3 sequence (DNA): TGTGCCAGTAGTATAAGTGCGCAGGTTTTAAACACTGAAGCTTTCTTT. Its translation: CASSISAQVLNTEAFF.